Shown below are 24 T cell receptor beta chains from a single sample sequenced in a study of vaccination and CD4 T cells after COVID-19. Stated treatment: approximately 11-day PBMC culture with coronavirus spike peptide pools or control peptides (ViraFEST assay). Sequencing of the DNA from cultured CD4+ T cells was carried out with the Oncomine TCR Beta short-read assay. TCRdb fed the PCR reads into MiXCR, producing one record per CDR3 protein. This table holds several thousand distinct CDR3 sequences, approximately 71% found once. These TCRs are of unknown antigen specificity. The source material was CD4+ T cells from blood, cultured in vitro, sampled before SARS-CoV-2 vaccination. These TCRs come from a human donor who had recovered from COVID-19.

This clonotype is a singleton in its sample. The rearrangement joins TRBV20-1 to TRBJ2-7; no firm D call. Trimming pared 4 bases from V and 2 bases from J, leaving 6 bases between. This CDR3 spans 11 amino acids. In germline, CDR1 is DFQATT, CDR2 SNEGSKA (reference sequence). CDR3 sequence reads: CSAITAYEQYF. The DNA of the CDR3 is TGCAGTGCTATTACAGCCTACGAGCAGTACTTC.

The J gene is TRBJ2-3, the V gene TRBV20-1; 11 bases fit TRBD2. The CDR3 spans 16 residues. CDR1 DFQATT and CDR2 SNEGSKA come from the germline V gene (reference sequence). J gave up 7 bases and V 3 bases, and 12 bases lay outside the gene matches. As DNA, the CDR3 is TGCAGTGCTAGTTTTGGTAGCGGGAGGGGTTGGAATACGCAGTATTTT. Translated, it gives CSASFGSGRGWNTQYF.

The V gene is TRBV29-1, the J gene TRBJ2-5, with TRBD2 identical over 10 bases. Germline lookup yields CDR1 SQVTM and CDR2 ANQGSEA. Trimming removed 2 bases from V and 5 bases from J; junction bases left unmatched: 8. The CDR3 length is 15 residues. The CDR3 DNA is TGCAGCGTTGAAAGTTTCCCTAGCGGGAGTGAGACCCAGTACTTC. Its translation is CSVESFPSGSETQYF.

The chain joins TRBV6-1 to TRBJ2-2, with TRBD1 matching over 12 bases. V lost 5 bases to trimming and J lost 6 bases; unmatched junction nucleotides: 10. This CDR3 is 17 amino acids long. Germline V CDR1 and CDR2: MNHNS, SASEGT. The CDR3 nucleotides read TGTGCCAGCAGTAAAACCTCCGGGACAGGGGGCTCCGGGGAGCTGTTTTTT. Its translation: CASSKTSGTGGSGELFF.

V is TRBV11-1 and J is TRBJ1-2; D gene ambiguous. Deletions cut 5 bases from V and 4 bases from J, with 8 bases between. Germline V gene data show CDR1 as SGHAT and CDR2 as FQDESV (reference sequence). The CDR3 length is 12 residues. CDR3 DNA sequence: TGTGCCAGCAGCCAGGACGGCTATGGCTACACCTTC. It codes for CASSQDGYGYTF.

The chain combines TRBV6-4 with TRBJ2-2; D is possibly TRBD1 (5 bases). There are 16 residues in the CDR3. The V end was cut by 6 bases, the J end by 3 bases, with 17 bases between. CDR1 and CDR2 (germline): MRHNA, SNTAGT. CDR3 nucleotide sequence: TGTGCCAGCAGCAACAGGTCGAGTCGGTACACCGGGGAGCTGTTTTTT. Amino acids: CASSNRSSRYTGELFF.

This chain uses TRBV24-1 with TRBJ2-7, with D perhaps matching TRBD1 or TRBD2 (6 bases each). CDR1 is KGHDR and CDR2 is SFDVKD in the germline V gene. The ends were cut back, 5 bases at V and 6 bases at J, with 13 bases in the middle. The CDR3 consists of 13 residues. For the CDR3, the DNA is TGTGCCACCAGTGTAGGGTCGGGGGCCGAGCAGTACTTC. Its protein product is CATSVGSGAEQYF.

The rearrangement uses TRBV12-3 or TRBV12-4 and TRBJ2-7; D unclear. This CDR3 comprises 13 residues. Trimming stripped 5 bases from V and 3 bases from J, with 11 bases between. The CDR3 sequence: CASSLHYLYEQYF. The CDR3 DNA is TGTGCCAGCAGTCTGCACTATCTCTACGAGCAGTACTTC.

This clonotype appeared a few times. The chain joins TRBV20-1 to TRBJ2-3; D call uncertain. CDR3 length equals 13 residues. The germline V gene has CDR1 DFQATT and CDR2 SNEGSKA (reference sequence). The CDR3 DNA sequence: TGCAGGAGTCGGGCTTTCGACACAGATACGCAGTATTTT. This encodes CRSRAFDTDTQYF.

The rearrangement links TRBV20-1 to TRBJ1-5; D is uncertain. The CDR3 consists of 12 residues. V lost 6 bases and J lost 7, with 13 bases in between. From germline, CDR1 is DFQATT and CDR2 SNEGSKA (reference sequence). CDR3 in amino acids: CSASTGMQPQHF. As DNA, the CDR3 is TGCAGTGCCTCAACTGGGATGCAGCCCCAGCATTTT.

The rearrangement uses TRBV20-1 and TRBJ2-3; 8 bases match TRBD2. Looked up from germline, CDR1 is DFQATT and CDR2 is SNEGSKA (reference sequence). The CDR3 is made up of 15 amino acids. The ends lost 1 base at V and 5 bases at J; junction bases unmatched: 8. The CDR3 DNA reads as TGCAGTGCTAGAGGTGGGACTAGTGCGGTAGATACGCAGTATTTT. Its protein product is CSARGGTSAVDTQYF.

This clonotype showed up just once. This chain uses TRBV29-1 with TRBJ1-2, with TRBD1 as a possible D gene (5 bases). Trimming cost V 4 bases and J 0 bases, with 24 bases left between them. The CDR3 runs to 18 residues. Per the germline V gene, CDR1 is SQVTM and CDR2 is ANQGSEA. The CDR3 coding sequence is TGCAGCGTTGGGCCCGATTCTGGTCCCTGGGGGTCTAACTATGGCTACACCTTC. Amino acids: CSVGPDSGPWGSNYGYTF.

This clonotype was picked up a small number of times. The chain is built from TRBV20-1 and TRBJ2-3, with 10 nucleotides matching TRBD2. The length of the CDR3 is 15 residues. The V gene end was trimmed by 6 bases and the J gene end by 5 bases; junction bases not matched to a gene: 11. In germline, CDR1 is DFQATT, CDR2 SNEGSKA (reference sequence). The CDR3 bases are TGCAGTGCGACCTCCGGGACTAGCGTCGAAGATACGCAGTATTTT. This sequence encodes CSATSGTSVEDTQYF.

V is TRBV7-2 and J is TRBJ2-7; the D is unclear. CDR3 length: 15 amino acids. V dropped 4 bases and J dropped 0 bases, with 13 bases sitting between them. The V gene's germline CDR1 is SGHTA and CDR2 FQGNSA. As DNA, the CDR3 is TGTGCCAGCAGCTCCAGCGCAGCCTACTCCTACGAGCAGTACTTC. The encoded protein is CASSSSAAYSYEQYF.

This chain links TRBV20-1 with TRBJ1-2; a weak D match, TRBD1 (5 bases). The CDR3 length is 13 residues. Trimming left V 4 bases short and J 8 bases short, with 17 bases between. Germline-derived CDR1 and CDR2 are DFQATT and SNEGSKA (reference sequence). The CDR3: CSAIQGKKGGYTF. The CDR3 DNA sequence: TGCAGTGCTATTCAGGGAAAAAAGGGGGGCTACACCTTC.

This clonotype was seen a handful of times. The J gene is TRBJ1-2, the V gene TRBV7-9; 11 bases agree with TRBD1. Germline V gene lookup returns CDR1 SEHNR and CDR2 FQNEAQ (reference sequence). CDR3 length: 17 amino acids. After removal of 6 bases from V and 0 bases from J, the junction contained 9 bases not matched to a gene. CDR3 DNA: TGTGCCAGCAGACATCCGGGACAGGGGGAAGCTAACTATGGCTACACCTTC. This sequence encodes CASRHPGQGEANYGYTF.

The rearrangement uses TRBV7-9 and TRBJ1-2, with D perhaps TRBD1 (5 bases). Germline V gene lookup returns CDR1 SEHNR and CDR2 FQNEAQ (reference sequence). The length of the CDR3 is 12 residues. Trimming stripped 1 base from V and 7 bases from J, with 7 bases between. CDR3 protein: CASSLDGGGYTF. The CDR3 bases are TGTGCCAGCAGCTTAGACGGGGGTGGCTACACCTTC.

This rearrangement joins TRBV18 to TRBJ2-2; D unresolved. V shed 2 bases and J shed 7 bases, with 8 bases lying between them. The CDR3 is 13 residues long. Germline V gene sequence: CDR1 KGHSH, CDR2 LQKENI. For the CDR3, the DNA is TGTGCCAGCTCACCATCGGCCCTCGGGGAGCTGTTTTTT. Encoded protein: CASSPSALGELFF.

The rearrangement links TRBV12-1 to TRBJ2-2; the table's TRBD2 call for D was not verified on the DNA. TRBV12-1 is reported as a pseudogene. This CDR3 has 16 amino acids. Here the CDR3 DNA reads TGTGCCAGCAGCTTTCCTAGCGGGAGGGGCACCGGGGAGCTGTTTTTT. Protein product: CASSFPSGRGTGELFF.

This clonotype was seen more than once but under ten times. V usage is TRBV11-2 and J usage is TRBJ1-6; D is undetermined. The V gene lost 3 bases and the J gene lost 4 bases, with 7 bases spanning the gap. CDR3 size: 14 residues. Germline V lookup: CDR1 SGHAT, CDR2 FQNNGV. The DNA for the CDR3 is TGTGCCAGCAGCTTTTCAGCTTATAATTCACCCCTCCACTTT. As protein: CASSFSAYNSPLHF.

The chain has TRBV20-1 and TRBJ2-1; possibly TRBD2 for D (6 bases). Looked up from germline, CDR1 is DFQATT and CDR2 is SNEGSKA (reference sequence). This CDR3 contains 16 residues. Trimming cost V 5 bases and J 1 base, with 18 bases left between them. CDR3 residues: CSALEGERVSYNEQFF. CDR3 bases: TGCAGTGCTTTAGAAGGAGAGCGGGTGTCCTACAATGAGCAGTTCTTC.

This clonotype showed up just a few times. V and J are TRBV20-1 and TRBJ1-1; 8 bases agree with TRBD1. The V gene end was trimmed by 3 bases and the J gene end by 7 bases; junction bases not matched to a gene: 10. Germline V CDR1 and CDR2: DFQATT, SNEGSKA (reference sequence). This CDR3 spans 14 amino acids. Written as DNA, the CDR3 is TGCAGTGCTAGTAATCCGGACAGGGACGGTGAAGCTTTCTTT. This codes for CSASNPDRDGEAFF.

This chain uses TRBV18 with TRBJ2-7; D is unclear. V lost 3 bases to trimming and J lost 6 bases, with 12 bases between them. This CDR3 is 13 amino acids long. Germline V CDR1 and CDR2: KGHSH, LQKENI. In nucleotides, the CDR3 is TGTGCCAGCTCACCCCCGTCAGCTCGCGAGCAGTACTTC. Translated, it gives CASSPPSAREQYF.

V gene TRBV20-1 combines with J gene TRBJ2-5; 11 positions agree with TRBD1. Trimming at V came to 6 bases and at J to 5 bases, leaving 5 bases not matched to a gene. CDR1 and CDR2 from the germline V gene are DFQATT and SNEGSKA (reference sequence). The CDR3 runs to 13 residues. CDR3 residues: CSAVDRGLETQYF. CDR3 DNA sequence: TGCAGTGCCGTGGACAGGGGGCTGGAGACCCAGTACTTC.